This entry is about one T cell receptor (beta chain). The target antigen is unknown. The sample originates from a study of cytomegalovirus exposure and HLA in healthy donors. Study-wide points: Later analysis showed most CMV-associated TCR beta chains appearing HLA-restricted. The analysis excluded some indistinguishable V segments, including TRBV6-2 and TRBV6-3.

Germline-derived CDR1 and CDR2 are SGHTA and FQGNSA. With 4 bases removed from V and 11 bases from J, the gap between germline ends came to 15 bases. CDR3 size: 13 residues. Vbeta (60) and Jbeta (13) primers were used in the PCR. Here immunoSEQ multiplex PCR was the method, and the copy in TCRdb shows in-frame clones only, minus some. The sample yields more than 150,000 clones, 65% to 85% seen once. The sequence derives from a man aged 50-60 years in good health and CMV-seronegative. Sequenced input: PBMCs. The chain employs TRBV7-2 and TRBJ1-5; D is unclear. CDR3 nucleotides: TGTGCCAGCAGCTCCGACCTCCAGAGGTCCCAGCATTTT. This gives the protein CASSSDLQRSQHF.